The 3 T cell receptor beta chains reported below all come from one sample, sequenced in a study of cytomegalovirus exposure and HLA in healthy donors. The protocol was immunoSEQ multiplex PCR, while the TCRdb copy is restricted to in-frame clones and leaves out a portion. The sample records 250,000 to 300,000 clones, approximately 86% being singletons. The sequenced material came from PBMCs. These receptors were taken from a woman aged 18-35 years in good health and CMV-seronegative.

The gene calls are TRBV13 and TRBJ2-5; possibly TRBD1 for D (6 bases). The V end lost 4 bases, the J end lost 2 bases, and 11 bases lay between the germline ends. Germline V gives CDR1 PRHDT, CDR2 FYEKMQ (reference sequence). There are 14 residues in the CDR3. CDR3 loop: CASSSRGPQETQYF. CDR3 bases: TGTGCCAGCAGCTCCAGGGGTCCACAAGAGACCCAGTACTTC.

The rearrangement joins TRBV9 to TRBJ2-7; 13 nucleotides line up with TRBD2. The CDR3 runs 15 residues. Germline V gene data show CDR1 as SGDLS and CDR2 as YYNGEE. Losses at the gene ends were 3 bases for V and 3 bases for J; bases not matched to a gene: 3. The DNA for the CDR3 is TGTGCCAGCAGCGGTGGGACTAGCGGGGTCTACGAGCAGTACTTC. Its translation: CASSGGTSGVYEQYF.

The V call is TRBV6-6, the J call TRBJ1-2; D call uncertain. The CDR3 consists of 15 residues. Germline CDR1 MNHNY, CDR2 SVGAGI (reference sequence). The V end was cut by 2 bases, the J end by 5 bases, with 15 bases between. CDR3 nucleotide sequence: TGTGCCAGCAGTTACGGCGGAGGGAAAGGTTATGGCTACACCTTC. This sequence encodes CASSYGGGKGYGYTF.